These 10 T cell receptor beta chains were sequenced from one sample in a study of blood T cell repertoires in COVID-19. Repertoires were generated with immunoSEQ multiplex PCR, while TCRdb's copy carries only in-frame clones and drops some. Altogether some 250,000 clones are present, roughly 84% being singletons, with the ten largest covering about 3%. Sequences were obtained from peripheral blood. The receptor set was obtained from a woman between 18 and 30 years old with acute or convalescent COVID-19.

This chain uses TRBV16 with TRBJ2-1; 14 bases agree with TRBD2. The V segment lost 4 bases and the J segment 2 bases; nucleotides outside the gene matches: 4. The CDR3 runs 17 residues. Germline V gene sequence: CDR1 KGHSY, CDR2 FQNENV. CDR3 region: CASSPRLAGGPYNEQFF. CDR3 sequence (DNA): TGTGCCAGCAGCCCGAGACTAGCGGGAGGGCCCTACAATGAGCAGTTCTTC. The complete variable domain, with remaining parts taken from reference TRBV16 and TRBJ2-1, reads GEEVAQTPKHLVRGEGQKAKLYCAPIKGHSYVFWYQQVLKNEFKFLISFQNENVFDETGMPKERFSAKCLPNSPCSLEIQATKLEDSAVYFCASSPRLAGGPYNEQFFGPGTRLTVL.

By frequency in the sample, this clone is medium-sized. The chain uses TRBV19 and TRBJ2-1; 8 positions agree with TRBD2. Trimming cost V 10 bases and J 1 base; bases outside gene matches: 6. The CDR3 consists of 14 residues. The germline CDR1 and CDR2 sequences are LNHDA and SQIVND (reference sequence). The CDR3 nucleotides read TGTGCCACCCAGACTAGCGCATCCTACAATGAGCAGTTCTTC. This codes for CATQTSASYNEQFF. Combining the CDR3 with reference TRBV19 and TRBJ2-1 gives the whole variable domain DGGITQSPKYLFRKEGQNVTLSCEQNLNHDAMYWYRQDPGQGLRLIYYSQIVNDFQKGDIAEGYSVSREKKESFPLTVTSAQKNPTAFYLCATQTSASYNEQFFGPGTRLTVL.

The rearrangement uses TRBV28 and TRBJ2-1; weak D call: TRBD1 (6 bases). Per the germline V gene, CDR1 is MDHEN and CDR2 is SYDVKM. CDR3 length equals 13 residues. V shed 6 bases and J shed 6 bases, with 12 bases lying between them. The DNA of the CDR3 is TGTGCCAGCAGATCCGGGACAACCAATGAGCAGTTCTTC. Its translation: CASRSGTTNEQFF.

V gene TRBV19 combines with J gene TRBJ2-7; 9 bases fit TRBD1. J gave up 3 bases and V 3 bases, and 6 bases lay outside the gene matches. Germline-derived CDR1 and CDR2 are LNHDA and SQIVND (reference sequence). The CDR3 has 15 residues. The CDR3 nucleotides are TGTGCCAGTAGTATTTCTGGGACAGGGCACTACGAGCAGTACTTC. Translating gives CASSISGTGHYEQYF.

The chain has TRBV4-3 and TRBJ2-1; 9 positions match TRBD2. The germline V gene encodes CDR1 LGHNA and CDR2 YSLEER. J lost 5 bases, V lost 0 bases, and 11 bases had no gene match. This CDR3 comprises 18 residues. The CDR3 spells CASSQDLVGTSRNNEQFF. The CDR3 nucleotides are TGCGCCAGCAGCCAAGATCTTGTAGGGACTAGCAGGAACAATGAGCAGTTCTTC.

This clone appeared a few times. J is TRBJ2-1 and V is TRBV14; D might be TRBD1 (6 bases). The V gene lost 3 bases and the J gene lost 10 bases, with 13 bases spanning the gap. The germline V gene encodes CDR1 SGHDN and CDR2 FVKESK. This CDR3 has 13 residues. The CDR3 DNA sequence: TGTGCCAGCAGCCAGGTGGGGGCAGGGGAGCAGTTCTTC. The encoded protein is CASSQVGAGEQFF.

The rearrangement uses TRBV11-2 and TRBJ2-7, with 8 bases that match TRBD2. The J call may be faulty, since TRBJ2-5 better matches the DNA end. Germline CDR1 and CDR2: SGHAT and FQNNGV. This CDR3 spans 14 amino acids. The CDR3 spells CASSLGASGRTQYF. CDR3 nucleotides: TGTGCCAGCAGCTTAGGGGCTAGCGGGCGGACCCAGTACTTC.

The rearrangement joins TRBV5-6 to TRBJ1-2; 9 positions match TRBD1. The CDR3 is 14 residues long. The germline V gene has CDR1 SGHDT and CDR2 YYEEEE. Losses at the gene ends were 2 bases for V and 5 bases for J; bases not matched to a gene: 4. CDR3 residues: CASSFGDRDYGYTF. CDR3 nucleotide sequence: TGTGCCAGCAGCTTTGGGGACAGGGATTATGGCTACACCTTC.

This chain joins TRBV3-1 (or the pseudogene TRBV3-2) and TRBJ1-1, with unresolved D. Germline V lookup: CDR1 LGHDT, CDR2 YNNKEL (reference sequence). The CDR3 is 14 residues long. V lost 4 bases, J lost 0 bases, and 9 bases lay in between. The CDR3 region has the DNA TGTGCCAGCAGCCCTCAGAATATGAACACTGAAGCTTTCTTT. Translating it yields CASSPQNMNTEAFF.

This clone was observed once. J is TRBJ1-1 and V is TRBV5-4, with D possibly matching TRBD1 (5 bases). V lost 3 bases, J lost 11 bases, and 17 bases lay in between. The CDR3 length is 13 residues. Germline loops: CDR1 SGHNT, CDR2 YYREEE (reference sequence). CDR3: CASSSDSASRAFF. CDR3 coding DNA: TGTGCCAGCAGCTCCGACAGTGCCTCCCGGGCTTTCTTT.